Listed here is a single TCR beta chain. The antigen remains undetermined. The data were obtained in a study of CD8 T cells in ankylosing spondylitis. Study-wide results and limits: Significant enrichment of disease-linked clones was reportedly seen in matched ankylosing spondylitis synovial fluid. A motif in TCR beta, a set of 8 or 9 highly homologous variants, appeared characteristic of ankylosing spondylitis blood.

Each CDR3 protein gets one entry after TCRdb re-called the 5' RACE reads with MiXCR. The table records 35,000 to 40,000 distinct CDR3 sequences, more than 15% of them present only once. The receptor's source is a male donor with ankylosing spondylitis or in good health (not recorded which). Specimen: blood.

CDR3 loop: CASSPQGITEAFF. As DNA, the CDR3 is TGTGCCAGCAGCCCACAGGGGATCACTGAAGCTTTCTTT. V is TRBV3-1 and J is TRBJ1-1; 7 bases agree with TRBD1. The CDR3 is 13 residues long. V dropped 4 bases and J dropped 4; count of bases not matched to a gene: 3. Germline V CDR1 and CDR2: LGHDT, YNNKEL (reference sequence).